The present TCR beta chain was sequenced within a study of blood T cell repertoires in COVID-19 (dated by TCRdb to the early 2020s). For context, the study as a whole: Samples covering the acute and convalescent phases of COVID-19 were provided by collaborators in the United States, Italy and Spain. The material from the prospective study consisted of cDNA or gDNA derived from T cells, B-cell-depleted T cells, or PBMCs. The dataset comprised deeply sampled blood TCRbeta repertoires from subjects exposed to, actively infected with, or recovered from COVID-19. A freely available public database, intended as a resource for researchers studying the immune response to SARS-CoV-2, is where the repertoires were released. Samples came from the ongoing ImmuneRACE study (first 160 participants) plus 1,254 subjects from 6 global collaborators. The sample metadata nearly always contained a de-identified subject ID, COVID-19 status, age in years and sex. HLA class I and class II types, where available, came from metadata supplied by the sample provider rather than from assay-based typing.

Broad study findings and their caveats: Clinical and demographic metadata were provided uncurated, with the amount varying by source and participant.

For CDR1 and CDR2, the germline V gene lists ENHRY and SYGVKD. The CDR3 holds 12 amino acids from the cysteine to the phenylalanine. Just CDR3 DNA is preserved here, 36 bases in frame from base 1. V is clipped by 0 bases and J by 7 bases, and the sequence between their germline boundaries is 3 bases long. Whole blood was collected in K2EDTA tubes by collaborating institutions according to the institutions' own protocols. Collaborator samples were shipped for TCRbeta analysis as frozen whole blood, isolated PBMCs, or DNA extracted from either sample type. The immunoSEQ Assay, a bias-controlled multiplex PCR, was used to amplify TCRbeta CDR3 regions from genomic DNA. The source study handled its data this way. Within the assay, amplification of reference gene primers was used to estimate how many nucleated cells each sample contained. Sequence reads were collapsed and filtered to measure the absolute abundance of every unique TCRbeta CDR3 rearrangement. For each sample, productive Simpson clonality was calculated as the square root of Simpson's diversity index over productive rearrangements. Here the immuneACCESS table is served through TCRdb, limited to in-frame sequences with V and J called. Missing clones are a known gap in these copies; in checked studies unresolved V genes cover under half, and the rest lacks a known reason. The V and J calls and clone size come from that table; D and trimming were worked out from the DNA. Recorded for this sample are approximately 180,000 clones; 87% of them occurred a single time. The ten largest clones take up 1.6% of the sample.

In the case of this clone: This receptor's antigen is unknown. No quality values exist for individual bases; no much larger clone is one base distant.

This TCR was recovered from a woman aged 50 to 65 with acute or convalescent COVID-19. Recombination joined TRBV10-3 with TRBJ2-2; the D segment cannot be called with confidence. Sequenced: peripheral blood. The DNA reads as follows: TGTGCCATCAGTGAGTCCGTCGGGGAGCTGTTTTTT. Its protein is CAISESVGELFF.